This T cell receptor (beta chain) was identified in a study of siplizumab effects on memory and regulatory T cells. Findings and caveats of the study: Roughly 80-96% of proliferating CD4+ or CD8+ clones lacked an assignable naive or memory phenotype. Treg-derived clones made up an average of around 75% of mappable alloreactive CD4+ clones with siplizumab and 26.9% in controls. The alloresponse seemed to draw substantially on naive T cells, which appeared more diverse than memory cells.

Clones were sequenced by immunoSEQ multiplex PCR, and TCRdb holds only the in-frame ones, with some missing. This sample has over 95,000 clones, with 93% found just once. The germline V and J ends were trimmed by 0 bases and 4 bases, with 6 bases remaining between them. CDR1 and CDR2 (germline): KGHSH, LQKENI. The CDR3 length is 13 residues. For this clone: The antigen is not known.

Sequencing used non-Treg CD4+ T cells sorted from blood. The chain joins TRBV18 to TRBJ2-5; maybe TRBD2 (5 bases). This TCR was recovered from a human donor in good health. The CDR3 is CASSPPGAETQYF. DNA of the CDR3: TGTGCCAGCTCACCACCGGGAGCAGAGACCCAGTACTTC.